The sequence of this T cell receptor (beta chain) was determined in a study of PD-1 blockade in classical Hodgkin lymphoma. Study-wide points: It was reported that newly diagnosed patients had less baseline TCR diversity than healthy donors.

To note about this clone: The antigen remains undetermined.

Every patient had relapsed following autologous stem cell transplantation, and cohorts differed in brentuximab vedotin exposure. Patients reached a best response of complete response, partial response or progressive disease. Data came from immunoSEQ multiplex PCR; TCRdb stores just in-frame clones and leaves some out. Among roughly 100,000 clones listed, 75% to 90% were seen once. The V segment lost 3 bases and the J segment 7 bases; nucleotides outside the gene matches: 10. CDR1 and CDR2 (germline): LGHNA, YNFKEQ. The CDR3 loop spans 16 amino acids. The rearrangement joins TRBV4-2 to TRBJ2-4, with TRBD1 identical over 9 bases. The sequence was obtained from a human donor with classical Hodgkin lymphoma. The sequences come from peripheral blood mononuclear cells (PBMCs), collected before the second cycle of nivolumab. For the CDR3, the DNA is TGTGCCAGCAGCCATGACCGCCGGACAGGGGAGAACATTCAGTACTTC. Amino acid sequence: CASSHDRRTGENIQYF.